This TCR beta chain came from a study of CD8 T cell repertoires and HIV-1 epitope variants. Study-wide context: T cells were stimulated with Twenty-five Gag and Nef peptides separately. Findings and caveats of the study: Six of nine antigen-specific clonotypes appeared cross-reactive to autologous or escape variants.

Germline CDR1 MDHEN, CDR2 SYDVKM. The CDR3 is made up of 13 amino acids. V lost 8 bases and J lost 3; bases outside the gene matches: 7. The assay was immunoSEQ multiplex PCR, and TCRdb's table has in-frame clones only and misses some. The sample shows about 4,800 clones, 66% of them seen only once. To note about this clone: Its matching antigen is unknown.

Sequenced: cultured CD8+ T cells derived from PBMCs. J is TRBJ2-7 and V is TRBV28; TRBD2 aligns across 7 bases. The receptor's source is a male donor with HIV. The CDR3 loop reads CASLGGPDYEQYF. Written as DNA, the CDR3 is TGTGCCAGCTTGGGAGGGCCTGACTACGAGCAGTACTTC. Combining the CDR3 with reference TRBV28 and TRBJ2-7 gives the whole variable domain DVKVTQSSRYLVKRTGEKVFLECVQDMDHENMFWYRQDPGLGLRLIYFSYDVKMKEKGDIPEGYSVSREKKERFSLILESASTNQTSMYLCASLGGPDYEQYFGPGTRLTVT.